At least ten counts were recorded for the clone carrying this T cell receptor beta chain. The data were obtained in a study of Graves' ophthalmopathy and Graves' hyperthyroidism. The CDR3 is 15 amino acids. V gave up 4 bases and J gave up 3 bases; unmatched junction bases: 6. Germline CDR1 reads MNHEY; CDR2 reads SMNVEV (reference sequence). The TCR beta CDR3 regions underwent amplification from RNA transcripts. First-round RT-PCR used HTBI primers; second-round multiplex PCR followed. MiXCR was run by TCRdb on the multiplex PCR reads, yielding one entry per CDR3 protein. There are roughly 300,000 distinct CDR3 sequences in the sample; around a sixth occur only once, and about 12% lies in the top ten.

The sequencing sample was made of peripheral blood. This sequence originates from an adult man with Graves' ophthalmopathy. The genes are TRBV27 and TRBJ2-7, with TRBD2 identical over 10 bases. The CDR3 is CASSSPPSGSYEQYF. In DNA, the CDR3 is TGTGCCAGCAGTTCCCCTCCTAGCGGGAGCTACGAGCAGTACTTC.